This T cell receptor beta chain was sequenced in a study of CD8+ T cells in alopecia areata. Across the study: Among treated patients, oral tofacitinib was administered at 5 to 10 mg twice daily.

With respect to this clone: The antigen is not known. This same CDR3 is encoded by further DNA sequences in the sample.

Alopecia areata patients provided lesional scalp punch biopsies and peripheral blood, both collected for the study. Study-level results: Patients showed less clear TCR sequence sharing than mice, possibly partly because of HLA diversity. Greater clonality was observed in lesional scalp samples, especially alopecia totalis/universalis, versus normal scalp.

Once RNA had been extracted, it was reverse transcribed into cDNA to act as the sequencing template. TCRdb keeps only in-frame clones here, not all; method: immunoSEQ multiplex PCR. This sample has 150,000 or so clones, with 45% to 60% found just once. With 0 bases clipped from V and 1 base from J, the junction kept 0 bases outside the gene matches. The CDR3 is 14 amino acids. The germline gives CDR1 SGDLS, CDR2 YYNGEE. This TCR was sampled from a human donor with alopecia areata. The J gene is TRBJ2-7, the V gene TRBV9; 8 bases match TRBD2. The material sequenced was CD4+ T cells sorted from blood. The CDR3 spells CASSVASGSYEQYF. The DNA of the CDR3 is TGTGCCAGCAGCGTAGCTAGCGGGTCCTACGAGCAGTACTTC.